This TCR beta chain was sequenced in a study of neurological immune-mediated disorders. As for the cDNA, it was generated by 5'RACE with 10-nucleotide random UMIs. Sequencing runs each yielded over 190 million TCR-beta sequences from 15-18 subjects. A single record per CDR3 protein comes from TCRdb applying MiXCR to the 5' RACE reads. The table has approximately 27,000 distinct CDR3 sequences, around 25% seen once; the top ten hold 25% to 30%. The CDR3 covers 12 residues. Germline V gene lookup returns CDR1 SGHDT and CDR2 YYEEEE. V lost 1 base, J lost 5 bases, and 6 bases lay in between. Whole-study findings and limits: CDR3 amino acid sequences found in expanded clones were never shared across subjects, suggesting private repertoires in all groups.

This clonotype appeared many times. Its antigen is still unknown. The sequence derives from a man between 45 and 60 years old with HTLV-1-associated myelopathy (HAM/TSP). This sequence joins TRBV5-6 and TRBJ2-5; no firm D call. The sample taken for sequencing was CD4+ T cells from blood. CDR3 nucleotide sequence: TGTGCCAGCAGCTTGTTTTCGGAGACCCAGTACTTC. Protein product: CASSLFSETQYF.